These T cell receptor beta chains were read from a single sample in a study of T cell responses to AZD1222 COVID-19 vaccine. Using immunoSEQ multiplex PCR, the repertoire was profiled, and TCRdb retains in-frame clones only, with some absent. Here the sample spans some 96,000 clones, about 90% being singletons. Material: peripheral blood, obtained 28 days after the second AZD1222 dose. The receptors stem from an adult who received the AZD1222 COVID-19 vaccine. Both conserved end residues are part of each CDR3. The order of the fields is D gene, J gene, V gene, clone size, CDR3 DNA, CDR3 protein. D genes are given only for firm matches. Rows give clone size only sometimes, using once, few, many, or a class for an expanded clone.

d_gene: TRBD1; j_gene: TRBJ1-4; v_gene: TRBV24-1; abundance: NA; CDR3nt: TGTGCCACCACCTATTTGGGGACCGGGACAGGGGGTTGTAAGGAAAAACTGTTTTTT; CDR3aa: CATTYLGTGTGGCKEKLFF
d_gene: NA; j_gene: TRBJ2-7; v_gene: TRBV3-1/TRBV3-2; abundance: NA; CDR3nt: TGTGCCAGCAGCCTATCCGGGACTCGAGGGTACGAGCAGTACTTC; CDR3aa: CASSLSGTRGYEQYF
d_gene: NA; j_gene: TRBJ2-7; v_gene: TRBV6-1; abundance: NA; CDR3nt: TGTGCCAGCAGTGAATCCGGCTACGAGCAGTACTTC; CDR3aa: CASSESGYEQYF
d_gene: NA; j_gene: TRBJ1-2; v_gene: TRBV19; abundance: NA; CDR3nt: TGTGCCAGTAGCCCCCGCGGGGGGAACTATGGCTACACCTTC; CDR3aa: CASSPRGGNYGYTF
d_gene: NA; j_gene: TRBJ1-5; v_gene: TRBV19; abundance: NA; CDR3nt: TGTGCCAGTAGTATGGCATGGGGGCCAAGCAATCAGCCCCAGCATTTT; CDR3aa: CASSMAWGPSNQPQHF
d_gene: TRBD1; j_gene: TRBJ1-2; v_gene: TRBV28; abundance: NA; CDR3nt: TGTGCCAGCAGAGAAGGAACAGGGGATGGCTACACCTTC; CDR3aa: CASREGTGDGYTF
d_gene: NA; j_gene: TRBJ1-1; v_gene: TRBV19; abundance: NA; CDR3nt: TGTGCCAGTATCTATCACCCGGCGGAAGGGGCTTTCTTT; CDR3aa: CASIYHPAEGAFF
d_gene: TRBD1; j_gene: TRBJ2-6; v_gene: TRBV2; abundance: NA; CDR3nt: TGTGCCAACAAAAGACAGGGGATCGGGGCCAACGTCCTGACTTTC; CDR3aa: CANKRQGIGANVLTF
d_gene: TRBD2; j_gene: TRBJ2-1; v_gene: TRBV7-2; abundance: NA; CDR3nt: TGTGCCAGCAGCCCTGGTCAAGCGGGAGGGGTTTTTGATGAGCAGTTCTTC; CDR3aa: CASSPGQAGGVFDEQFF
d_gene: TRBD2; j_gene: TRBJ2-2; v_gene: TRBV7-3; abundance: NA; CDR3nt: TGTGCCAGCAGCCCCGGACTAGCGGGGCTCACCGGGGAGCTGTTTTTT; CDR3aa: CASSPGLAGLTGELFF
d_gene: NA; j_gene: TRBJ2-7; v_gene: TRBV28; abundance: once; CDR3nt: TGTGCCAGCAGTGGCGGTACGATGTACGAGCAGTACTTC; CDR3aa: CASSGGTMYEQYF
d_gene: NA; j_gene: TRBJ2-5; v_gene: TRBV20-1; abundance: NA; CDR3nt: TGCAGTGAGGAAAGGGCCATGACCCAGTACTTC; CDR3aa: CSEERAMTQYF
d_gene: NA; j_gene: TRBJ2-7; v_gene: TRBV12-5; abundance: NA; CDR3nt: TGTGCTAGTGGTTTGGACCCGGGACACGAAGACTACGAGCAGTACTTC; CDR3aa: CASGLDPGHEDYEQYF
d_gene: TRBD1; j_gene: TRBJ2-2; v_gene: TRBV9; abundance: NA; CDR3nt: TGTGCCAGCAGCGGTTTAGGGGACAGATTCACCGGGGAGCTGTTTTTT; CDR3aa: CASSGLGDRFTGELFF
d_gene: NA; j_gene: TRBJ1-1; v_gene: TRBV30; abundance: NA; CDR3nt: TGTGCCGGACATGAGGAGGCGCTGGAGGCTTTCTTT; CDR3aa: CAGHEEALEAFF
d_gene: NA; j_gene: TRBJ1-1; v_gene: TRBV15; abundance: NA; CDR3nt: TGTGCCACCAGCAGAGATCCGATGAACACTGAAGCTTTCTTT; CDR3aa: CATSRDPMNTEAFF
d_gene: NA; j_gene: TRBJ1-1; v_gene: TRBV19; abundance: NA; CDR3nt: TGTGCCAGTAGTAAATACCGGGGCGGTGGGGCTGAAGCTTTCTTT; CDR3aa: CASSKYRGGGAEAFF
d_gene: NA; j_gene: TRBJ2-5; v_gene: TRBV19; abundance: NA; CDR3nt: TGTGCCAGTAGTATCGGTCTACGCGGGACCCACCAAGAGACCCAGTACTTC; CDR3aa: CASSIGLRGTHQETQYF
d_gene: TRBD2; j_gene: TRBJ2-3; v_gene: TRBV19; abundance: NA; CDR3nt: TGTGCCAGCACTTCACTAGCGGGAAACACAGATACGCAGTATTTT; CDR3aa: CASTSLAGNTDTQYF
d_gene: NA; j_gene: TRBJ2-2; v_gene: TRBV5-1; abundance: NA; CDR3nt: TGCGCCAGCAGCGTAGGACAAGTGAACACCGGGGAGCTGTTTTTT; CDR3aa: CASSVGQVNTGELFF
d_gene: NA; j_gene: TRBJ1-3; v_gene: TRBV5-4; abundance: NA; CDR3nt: TGTGCCAGCAGCTTGGATTTTGGAAACACCATATATTTT; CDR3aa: CASSLDFGNTIYF
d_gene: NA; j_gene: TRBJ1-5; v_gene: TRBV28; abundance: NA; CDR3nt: TGTGCCAGCAGTTTTGGACTGGCGACAGGCCTCAATCAGCCCCAGCATTTT; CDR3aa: CASSFGLATGLNQPQHF
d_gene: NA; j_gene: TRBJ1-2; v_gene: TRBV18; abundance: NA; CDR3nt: TGTGCCAGCTCACCACCGAATATGGGCTATGGCTACACCTTC; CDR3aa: CASSPPNMGYGYTF
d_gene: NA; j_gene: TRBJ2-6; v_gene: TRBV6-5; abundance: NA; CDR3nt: TGTGCCAGCAGTTACAGTGACTCTGGGGCCAACGTCCTGACTTTC; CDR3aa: CASSYSDSGANVLTF
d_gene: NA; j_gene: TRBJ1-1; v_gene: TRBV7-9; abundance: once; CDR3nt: TGTGCCAGCAGCGTAAGCCGGGACGGTGAAGCTTTCTTT; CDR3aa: CASSVSRDGEAFF
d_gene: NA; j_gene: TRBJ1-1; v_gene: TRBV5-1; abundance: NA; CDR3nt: TGCGCCAGCGCATCCCTTCTGCGGAACACTGAAGCTTTCTTT; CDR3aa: CASASLLRNTEAFF
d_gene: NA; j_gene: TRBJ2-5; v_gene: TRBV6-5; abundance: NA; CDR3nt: TGTGCCAGCAGTACCGAGACTACCCAGTACTTC; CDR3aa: CASSTETTQYF
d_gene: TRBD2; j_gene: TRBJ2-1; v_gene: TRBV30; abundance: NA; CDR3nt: TGTGCCTCCCATTCTATCGGACTAGCGGGACAACCTTCCTATGAGCAGTTCTTC; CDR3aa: CASHSIGLAGQPSYEQFF
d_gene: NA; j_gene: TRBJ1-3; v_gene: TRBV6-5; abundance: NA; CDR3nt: TGTGCCAGCAGAACCTACGGAAACACCATATATTTT; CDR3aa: CASRTYGNTIYF
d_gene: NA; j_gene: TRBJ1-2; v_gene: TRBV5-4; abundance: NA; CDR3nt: TGTGCCAGCAGCTTGCGGGGGGGTAAGAACTATGGCTACACCTTC; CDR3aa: CASSLRGGKNYGYTF
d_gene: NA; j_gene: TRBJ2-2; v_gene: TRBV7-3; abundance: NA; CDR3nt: TGTGCCAGCAGCGTACTCCCCCCGGGATATTCATCCGGGGAGCTGTTTTTT; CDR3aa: CASSVLPPGYSSGELFF
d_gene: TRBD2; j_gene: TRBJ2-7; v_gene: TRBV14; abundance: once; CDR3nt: TGTGCCAGCAGCCAACTGACTAGCGGGAAATCCGAGCAGTACTTC; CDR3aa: CASSQLTSGKSEQYF
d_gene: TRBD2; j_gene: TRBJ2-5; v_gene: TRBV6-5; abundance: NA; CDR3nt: TGTGCCAGCAGAATTAGCGGGAGCTCCCGAGAGACCCAGTACTTC; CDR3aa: CASRISGSSRETQYF
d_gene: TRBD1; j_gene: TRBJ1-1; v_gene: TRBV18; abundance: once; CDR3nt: TGTGCCAGCTCACCGAAGGCAGGGGGCATTGAAGCTTTCTTT; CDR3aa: CASSPKAGGIEAFF
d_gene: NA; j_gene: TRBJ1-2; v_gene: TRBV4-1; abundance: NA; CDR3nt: TGCGCCAGCGGAAACTATGGCTACACCTTC; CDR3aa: CASGNYGYTF
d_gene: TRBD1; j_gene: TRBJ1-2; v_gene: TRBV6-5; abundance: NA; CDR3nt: TGTGCCAGCAGTAGGGACAGGAGTAACTATGGCTACACCTTC; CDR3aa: CASSRDRSNYGYTF
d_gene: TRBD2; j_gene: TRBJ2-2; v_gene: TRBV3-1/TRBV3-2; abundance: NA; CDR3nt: TGTGCCAGCAGCCAAGTGAGGGGAGGGGCGCGTCACGGGGAGCTGTTTTTT; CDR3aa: CASSQVRGGARHGELFF
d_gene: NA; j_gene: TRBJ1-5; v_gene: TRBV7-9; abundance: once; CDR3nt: TGTGCCAGCAGTCCCAGTGGCCAACTTCTGGAGCCCCAGCATTTT; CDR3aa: CASSPSGQLLEPQHF
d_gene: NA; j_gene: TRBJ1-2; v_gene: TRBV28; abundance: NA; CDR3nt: TGTGCCAGCAGACAACAGGGAATCCTCAACTCTGGCTACACCTTC; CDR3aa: CASRQQGILNSGYTF
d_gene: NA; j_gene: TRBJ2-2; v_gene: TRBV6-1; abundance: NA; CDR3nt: TGTGCCAGCAGTGAAGCGCCCCGGGGACCCGGGGAGCTGTTTTTT; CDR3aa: CASSEAPRGPGELFF
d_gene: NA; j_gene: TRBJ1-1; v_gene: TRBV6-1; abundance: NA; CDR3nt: TGTGCCAGCAGTGGGGAAGATTGGGGCCGGGATCTCACTGAAGCTTTCTTT; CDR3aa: CASSGEDWGRDLTEAFF
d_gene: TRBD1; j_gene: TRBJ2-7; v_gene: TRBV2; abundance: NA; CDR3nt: TGTGCCAGCCGAAGGACAGGGATCAGCGAGCAGTACTTC; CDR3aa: CASRRTGISEQYF
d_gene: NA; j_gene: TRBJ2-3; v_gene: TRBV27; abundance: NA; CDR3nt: TGTGCCAGCAGTACCTCAACTAGTTTCACAGATACGCAGTATTTT; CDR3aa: CASSTSTSFTDTQYF
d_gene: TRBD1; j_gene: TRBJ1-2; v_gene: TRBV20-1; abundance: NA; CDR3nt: TGCAGTGCTAGTCATAGGGGGACAGGCGATGGCTACACCTTC; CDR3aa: CSASHRGTGDGYTF
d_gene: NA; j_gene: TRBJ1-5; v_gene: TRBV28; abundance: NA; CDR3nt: TGTGCCAGCAGAAACCGAGAGACAGCAGCCTTCAATCAGCCCCAGCATTTT; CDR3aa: CASRNRETAAFNQPQHF
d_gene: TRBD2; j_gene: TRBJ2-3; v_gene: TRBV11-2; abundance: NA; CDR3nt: TGTGCCAGCAGCTTAAGCGGGAGGGCCTCGTCGCAGTATTTT; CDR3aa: CASSLSGRASSQYF